This record looks at one T cell receptor (beta chain) sequence and its context. Its antigen remains unknown. The data were taken from a study of PD-1 blockade in classical Hodgkin lymphoma. Only in-frame clones appear in the TCRdb table, and some are missing; sequencing was by immunoSEQ multiplex PCR. The data contain some 21,000 clones, 70% to 75% of them singletons. The V end lost 6 bases, the J end lost 3 bases, and 11 bases lay between the germline ends. CDR1 is MDHEN and CDR2 is SYDVKM in the germline V gene. The CDR3 covers 13 residues. Specified time point: cycle 4 day 1 (C4D1), after 6 weeks of nivolumab. All trial patients relapsed after autologous stem cell transplantation. Each best response was a complete response, a partial response or progressive disease. General study results and limits: There remain no defined causes for the repertoire differences, which possibly reflect disease activity or prior therapy. Complete responders started with a diversity level that resembled newly diagnosed patients at baseline. Among the patients, those starting nivolumab under 1 year after ASCT were excluded.

This chain joins TRBV28 and TRBJ1-2; perhaps TRBD1 as D (5 bases). The material was peripheral blood mononuclear cells (PBMCs), obtained before the fourth cycle of nivolumab. This clonotype was obtained from a human donor with classical Hodgkin lymphoma. This CDR3 reads CASRSGIDYGYTF. CDR3 nucleotide sequence: TGTGCCAGCAGGTCAGGGATCGACTATGGCTACACCTTC.